This T cell receptor beta chain was profiled in a study of blood T cell repertoires in COVID-19. Profiled with immunoSEQ multiplex PCR; TCRdb holds only in-frame clones, not every one. There are a few hundred thousand clones in the sample; more than 75% occur only once, and about 1.9% lies in the top ten. Per germline, CDR1 LGHNA and CDR2 YNFKEQ. J gave up 1 base and V 2 bases, and 2 bases lay outside the gene matches. CDR3 length: 15 amino acids. Source material: PBMCs or T cells enriched from blood (not recorded which). The source is a man aged 40-50 years in a cohort exposed to, infected with or recovered from COVID-19 (not recorded which). V is TRBV4-2 and J is TRBJ2-3; TRBD2 aligns across 8 bases. CDR3 DNA: TGTGCCAGCAGCCAAACAGCGGGAGGCACAGATACGCAGTATTTT. Translating it yields CASSQTAGGTDTQYF.